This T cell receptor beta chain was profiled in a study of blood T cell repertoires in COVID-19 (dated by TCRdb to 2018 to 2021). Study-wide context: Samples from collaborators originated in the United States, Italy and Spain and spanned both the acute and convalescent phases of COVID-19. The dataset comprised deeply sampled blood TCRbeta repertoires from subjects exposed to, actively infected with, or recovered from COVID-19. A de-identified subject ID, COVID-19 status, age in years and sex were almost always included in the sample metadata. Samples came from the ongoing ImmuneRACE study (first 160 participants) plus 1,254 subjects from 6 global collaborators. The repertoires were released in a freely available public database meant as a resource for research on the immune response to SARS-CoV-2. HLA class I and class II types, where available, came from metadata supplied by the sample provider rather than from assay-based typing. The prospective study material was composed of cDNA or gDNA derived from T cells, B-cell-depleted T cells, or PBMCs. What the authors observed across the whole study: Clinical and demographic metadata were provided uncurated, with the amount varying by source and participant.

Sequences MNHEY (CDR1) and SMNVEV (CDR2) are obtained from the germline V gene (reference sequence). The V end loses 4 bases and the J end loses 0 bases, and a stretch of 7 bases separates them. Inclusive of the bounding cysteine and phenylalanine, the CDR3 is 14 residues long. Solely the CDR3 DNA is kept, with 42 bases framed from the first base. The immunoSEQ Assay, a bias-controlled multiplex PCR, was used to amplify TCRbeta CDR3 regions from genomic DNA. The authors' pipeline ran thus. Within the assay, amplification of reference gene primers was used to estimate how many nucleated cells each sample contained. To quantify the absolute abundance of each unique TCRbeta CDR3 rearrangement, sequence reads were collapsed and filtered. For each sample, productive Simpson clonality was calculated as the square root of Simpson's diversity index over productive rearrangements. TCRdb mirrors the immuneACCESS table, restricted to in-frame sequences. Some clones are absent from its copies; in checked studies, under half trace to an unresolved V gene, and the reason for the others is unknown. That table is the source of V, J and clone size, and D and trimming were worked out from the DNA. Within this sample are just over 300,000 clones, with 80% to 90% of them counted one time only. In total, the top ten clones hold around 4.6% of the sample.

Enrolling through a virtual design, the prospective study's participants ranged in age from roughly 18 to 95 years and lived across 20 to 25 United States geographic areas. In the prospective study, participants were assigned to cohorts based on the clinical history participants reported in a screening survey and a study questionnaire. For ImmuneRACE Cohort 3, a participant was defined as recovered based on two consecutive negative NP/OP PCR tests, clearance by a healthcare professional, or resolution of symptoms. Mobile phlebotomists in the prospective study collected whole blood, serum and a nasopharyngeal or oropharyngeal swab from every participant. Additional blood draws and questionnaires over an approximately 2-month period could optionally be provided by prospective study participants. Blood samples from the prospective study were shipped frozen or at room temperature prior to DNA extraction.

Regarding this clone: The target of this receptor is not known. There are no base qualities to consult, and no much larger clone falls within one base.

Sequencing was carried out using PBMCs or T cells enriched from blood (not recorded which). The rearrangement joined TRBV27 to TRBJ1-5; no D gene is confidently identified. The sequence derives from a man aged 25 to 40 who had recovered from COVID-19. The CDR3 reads CASSYPGSNQPQHF. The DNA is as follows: TGTGCCAGCAGTTACCCGGGTAGCAATCAGCCCCAGCATTTT.